This T cell receptor (beta chain) was captured in a study of T-cell memory formation after mild COVID-19. Notes on the study in general: Memory cells collected pre-infection included some clones that later responded, suggesting cross-reactive memory joined. Mainly in CM and EM were contracting CD4+ clones; CD8+ were in EMRA. Clones that shrank (day 15 to 85) were balanced CD4/CD8, whereas later expanders leaned CD4+.

Concerning this clonotype itself: Its specificity is not known.

CDR1 is SGHTA, CDR2 FQGNSA, per germline. The CDR3 length is 14 residues. V lost 1 base, J lost 5 bases, and 9 bases lay in between. 5'RACE primed at constant segments yielded TCR alpha and TCR beta cDNA libraries bearing sample barcodes and UMIs. MiXCR, applied by TCRdb to the 5' RACE reads, yields one record per CDR3 protein. This sample yields more than 450,000 distinct CDR3 sequences, of which 15% to 20% are seen a single time; approximately 12% belongs to the top ten. The TCR was taken from an adult woman who had mild COVID-19 (a few samples of this study predate the infection). Cell type and time point are not known. The chain joins TRBV7-2 to TRBJ1-5; D not certain. Input material: PBMCs or a T cell subset sorted from them (not recorded which). CDR3 loop: CASSLDPGYQPQHF. DNA for the CDR3: TGTGCCAGCAGCTTAGATCCCGGGTATCAGCCCCAGCATTTT.